This T cell receptor beta chain was documented in a study of human T cells and chemical hapten exposure. Overall study: Alopecia universalis, totalis or areata was present in patients who were mostly female. Study outcomes and limitations: Counts of TCRs expanded at PT1 correlated positively with patch test score.

Noted time point: patch test 1, 2 weeks after DPC sensitization. Treatment here: therapeutic diphenylcyclopropenone sensitization with weekly scalp DPC. This clonotype has ten or more counts. Its antigen is undetermined. TCRdb re-analysed the RACE reads in MiXCR, keeping a single row per CDR3 protein. Found here are approximately 80,000 distinct CDR3 sequences, about 8% of them singletons; the top ten hold roughly 1.6%. Germline-derived CDR1 and CDR2 are SGHRS and YFSETQ. CDR3 size: 16 residues. Trimming left V 7 bases short and J 8 bases short, with 27 bases between. This chain joins TRBV5-1 and TRBJ1-2; D gene uncertain. The sample was whole blood, taken in connection with sensitization to the hapten diphenylcyclopropenone (DPC). The source is a woman in her 30s with alopecia areata. Some clones in this sample may be carry-over from other donors' samples. For the CDR3, the DNA is TGCGCCAGCCGGGTTTCGGTGGCAGCTCCCTCTCCGGGCTACACCTTC. Translation: CASRVSVAAPSPGYTF.